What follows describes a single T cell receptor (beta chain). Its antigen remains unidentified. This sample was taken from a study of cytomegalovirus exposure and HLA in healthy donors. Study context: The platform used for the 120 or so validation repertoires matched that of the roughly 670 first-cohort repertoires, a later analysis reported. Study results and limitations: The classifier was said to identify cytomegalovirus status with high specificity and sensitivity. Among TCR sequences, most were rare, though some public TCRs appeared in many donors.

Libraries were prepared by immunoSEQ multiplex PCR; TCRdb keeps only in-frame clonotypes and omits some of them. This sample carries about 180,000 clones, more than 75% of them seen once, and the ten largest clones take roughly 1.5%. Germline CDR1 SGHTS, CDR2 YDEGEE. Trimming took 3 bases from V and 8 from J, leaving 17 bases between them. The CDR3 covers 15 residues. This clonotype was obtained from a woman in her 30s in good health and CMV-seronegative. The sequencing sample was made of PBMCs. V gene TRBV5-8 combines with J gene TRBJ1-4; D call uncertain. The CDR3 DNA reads TGTGCCAGCAGCTCCTGGGTACCGCCGGAGGAAAAACTGTTTTTT. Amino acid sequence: CASSSWVPPEEKLFF.